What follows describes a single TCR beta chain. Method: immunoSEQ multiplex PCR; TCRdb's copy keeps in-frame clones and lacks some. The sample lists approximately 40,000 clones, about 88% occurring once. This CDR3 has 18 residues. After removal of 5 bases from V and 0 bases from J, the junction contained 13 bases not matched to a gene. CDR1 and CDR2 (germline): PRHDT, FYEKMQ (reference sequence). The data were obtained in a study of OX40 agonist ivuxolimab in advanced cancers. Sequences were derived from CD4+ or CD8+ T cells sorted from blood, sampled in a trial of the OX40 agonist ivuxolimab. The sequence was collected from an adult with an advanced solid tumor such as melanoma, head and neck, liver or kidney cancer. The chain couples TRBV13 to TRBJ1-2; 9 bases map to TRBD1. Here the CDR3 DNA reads TGTGCCAGCAGCCCAACCCTGGGACAGGGAACTCCTAACTATGGCTACACCTTC. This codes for CASSPTLGQGTPNYGYTF.